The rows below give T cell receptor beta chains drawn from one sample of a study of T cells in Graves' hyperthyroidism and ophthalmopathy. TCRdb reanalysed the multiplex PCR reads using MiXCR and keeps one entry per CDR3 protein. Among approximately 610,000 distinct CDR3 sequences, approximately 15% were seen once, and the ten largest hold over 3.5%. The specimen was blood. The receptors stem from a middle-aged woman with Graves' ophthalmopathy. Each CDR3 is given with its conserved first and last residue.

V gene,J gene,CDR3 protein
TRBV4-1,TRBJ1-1,CASSQDGSPNTEAFF
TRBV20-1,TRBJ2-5,CSARTSREISETQYF
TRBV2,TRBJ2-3,CASSEVGDTQYF
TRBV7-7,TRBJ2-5,CASSLNRGRGETQYF
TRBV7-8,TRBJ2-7,CASTDTFLAQYF
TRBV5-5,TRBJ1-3,CASSSDRGSGNTIYF
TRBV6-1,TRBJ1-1,CASSDYRGSEAFF
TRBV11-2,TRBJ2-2,CASSTTTSGRARELFF
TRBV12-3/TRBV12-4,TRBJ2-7,CASSLSYAEQYF
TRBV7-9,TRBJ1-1,CASRAGPAEAFF
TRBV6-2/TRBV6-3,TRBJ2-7,CASSPPGQGDEEQYF
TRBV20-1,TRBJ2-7,CSARSGLAEDYEQYF
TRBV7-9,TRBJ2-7,CASGEVLAGAEEQYF
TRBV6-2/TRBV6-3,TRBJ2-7,CASTLPGSYEQYF
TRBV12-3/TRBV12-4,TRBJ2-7,CASSLGGIDDEQYF
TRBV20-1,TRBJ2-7,CSAVQDVYEQYF
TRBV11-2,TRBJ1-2,CASSPAGPDRGLNGYTF
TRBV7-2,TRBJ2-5,CASGLNWETQYF
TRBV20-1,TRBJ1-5,CSAPDQGHGSQHF
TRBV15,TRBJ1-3,CATSRDRLSGNTIYF
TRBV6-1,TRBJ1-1,CASSRTGAENTEAFF
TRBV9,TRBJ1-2,CASSESDSYGYTF
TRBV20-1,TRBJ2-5,CSAGLAGAGETQYF
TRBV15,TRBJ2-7,CATSRELGVYEQYF
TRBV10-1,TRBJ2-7,CASSVTGTRAGEQYF
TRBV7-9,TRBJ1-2,CASSFEGANYGYTF
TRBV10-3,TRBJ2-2,CAISFGVDTGELFF
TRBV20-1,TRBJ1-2,CSARGSGFGGGYTF
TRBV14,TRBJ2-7,CASSQKGRGRALGSYEQYF